A single sample gave rise to the 15 T cell receptor beta chains below, sequenced in a study of monozygotic twins with cystic fibrosis. Measured with immunoSEQ multiplex PCR; TCRdb has only the in-frame clones, and not every one. The sample lists 12,000 to 15,000 clones; roughly 81% were seen once. Sample: blood. These receptors originate from a boy between 10 and 17 years old with cystic fibrosis.

The CDR3 is CASSKIPTQGYTF. The CDR3 DNA is TGTGCCAGCAGCAAAATACCCACCCAGGGCTACACCTTC. The chain uses TRBV7-9 and TRBJ1-2; D gene ambiguous. Germline loops: CDR1 SEHNR, CDR2 FQNEAQ (reference sequence). V lost 5 bases and J lost 8, with 15 bases in between. The CDR3 is 13 amino acids.

The chain carries TRBV30 and TRBJ1-1, with D perhaps matching TRBD1 (6 bases). The CDR3 has 14 residues. V was clipped by 4 bases and J by 1 base, with 13 bases between them. Looked up from germline, CDR1 is GTSNPN and CDR2 is SVGIG (reference sequence). CDR3 sequence reads: CAWNVGRGNTEAFF. In DNA form, the CDR3 reads TGTGCCTGGAACGTCGGCAGGGGGAACACTGAAGCTTTCTTT.

The rearrangement uses TRBV29-1 and TRBJ1-5; perhaps TRBD1 as D (5 bases). Trimming pared 5 bases from V and 2 bases from J, leaving 19 bases between. The CDR3 covers 16 residues. Per the germline V gene, CDR1 is SQVTM and CDR2 is ANQGSEA. The CDR3 protein is CSVPAPGGVGNQPQHF. CDR3 sequence (DNA): TGCAGCGTTCCCGCCCCGGGGGGAGTAGGCAATCAGCCCCAGCATTTT.

The chain has TRBV28 and TRBJ1-4, with 9 bases that match TRBD1. The germline V gene has CDR1 MDHEN and CDR2 SYDVKM. After removal of 3 bases from V and 8 bases from J, the junction contained 16 bases not matched to a gene. CDR3 length: 18 amino acids. The CDR3 bases are TGTGCCAGCAGTTTCGGCGGGACAGGGAAAAGGTGGGAAGAAAAACTGTTTTTT. The encoded protein is CASSFGGTGKRWEEKLFF.

The V and J genes are TRBV27 and TRBJ2-7, with D unresolved. The ends were cut back, 8 bases at V and 0 bases at J, with 8 bases in the middle. CDR3 length: 12 residues. Germline V gene sequence: CDR1 MNHEY, CDR2 SMNVEV (reference sequence). The CDR3 bases are TGTGCCAGCTATAGCAGCTCCTACGAGCAGTACTTC. This sequence encodes CASYSSSYEQYF.

J is TRBJ1-3 and V is TRBV28; D remains ambiguous. Trimming cost V 8 bases and J 0 bases, with 14 bases left between them. CDR1 MDHEN and CDR2 SYDVKM come from the germline V gene. This CDR3 contains 15 residues. DNA for the CDR3: TGTGCCAGCTCGTACGACGGACCCTCTGGAAACACCATATATTTT. Its protein product is CASSYDGPSGNTIYF.

The chain's CDR3 is CASRRQGYQETQYF. CDR3 DNA: TGTGCCAGCAGGCGACAGGGGTACCAAGAGACCCAGTACTTC. This chain links TRBV2 with TRBJ2-5, with 8 nucleotides matching TRBD1. Germline loops: CDR1 SNHLY, CDR2 FYNNEI. The V gene end was trimmed by 6 bases and the J gene end by 0 bases; junction bases not matched to a gene: 3. The CDR3 sequence is 14 residues long.

The rearrangement links TRBV19 to TRBJ1-1; TRBD1 is a possible D gene (5 bases). The CDR3 spans 14 residues. Trimming left V 3 bases short and J 3 bases short, with 11 bases between. The germline gives CDR1 LNHDA, CDR2 SQIVND (reference sequence). CDR3 region: CASSIRGRDTEAFF. The CDR3 DNA follows: TGTGCCAGTAGTATCCGGGGGAGGGACACTGAAGCTTTCTTT.

The chain combines TRBV7-3 with TRBJ1-6; a weak D match, TRBD1 (5 bases). V was pared by 1 base and J by 9 bases, with 7 bases between. Germline CDR1 reads SGHTA; CDR2 reads FQGTGA. The CDR3 is made up of 13 amino acids. CDR3: CASSLNQGSPLHF. The CDR3 region has the DNA TGTGCCAGCAGCTTAAACCAGGGTTCACCCCTCCACTTT.

The rearrangement uses TRBV28 and TRBJ2-7, with 8 bases fitting TRBD2. Trimming cost V 4 bases and J 1 base; bases outside gene matches: 12. The length of the CDR3 is 17 residues. In germline, CDR1 is MDHEN, CDR2 SYDVKM. CDR3 nucleotides: TGTGCCAGCAGTTCGCCCCGGGATGGCGGGGGGTCCTACGAGCAGTACTTC. Translated, it gives CASSSPRDGGGSYEQYF.

The genes are TRBV18 and TRBJ1-6; 7 nucleotides match TRBD1. Germline loops: CDR1 KGHSH, CDR2 LQKENI. This CDR3 spans 14 amino acids. V was pared by 4 bases and J by 13 bases, with 10 bases of the junction left unmatched. The CDR3 bases are TGTGCCAGCTCACGCCGGGACAGCGGCAGCCCCCTCCACTTT. This gives the protein CASSRRDSGSPLHF.

The rearrangement links TRBV9 to TRBJ2-1, with D possibly TRBD1 on 6 matching bases. Trimming took 3 bases from V and 4 from J, leaving 11 bases between them. This CDR3 has 14 amino acids. CDR1 SGDLS and CDR2 YYNGEE come from the germline V gene. The CDR3 is CASSEDSVYNEQFF. CDR3 in DNA: TGTGCCAGCAGCGAGGACAGCGTATACAATGAGCAGTTCTTC.

As regards this clone: The junction shows a germline mismatch at one end, possibly a read error. The chain couples TRBV12-5 to TRBJ1-2; D uncertain. The CDR3 runs to 12 residues. The germline CDR1 and CDR2 sequences are LGHNT and FRNRAP. CDR3 in amino acids: CASGLSSTTSSF. The CDR3, as DNA: TGTGCTAGTGGTTTAAGTTCGACGACATCCTCATTC.

The genes are TRBV27 and TRBJ2-3; TRBD2 is a possible D gene (6 bases). Germline V CDR1 and CDR2: MNHEY, SMNVEV (reference sequence). Trimming left V 6 bases short and J 1 base short, with 8 bases between. The CDR3 covers 13 residues. The CDR3 loop is CASRGGGTDTQYF. CDR3 bases: TGTGCCAGCAGGGGGGGTGGCACAGATACGCAGTATTTT.

The rearrangement joins TRBV6-5 to TRBJ1-1, with TRBD1 as a possible D gene (6 bases). The germline V gene encodes CDR1 MNHEY and CDR2 SVGAGI. V gave up 6 bases and J gave up 1 base, with 15 bases separating them. The CDR3 covers 15 residues. CDR3 residues: CASRWTAIWNTEAFF. In DNA, the CDR3 is TGTGCCAGCAGGTGGACAGCTATCTGGAACACTGAAGCTTTCTTT.